Following are 6 T cell receptor beta chains from one sample sequenced in a study of graft-versus-host responses after intestinal transplantation. Produced via immunoSEQ multiplex PCR; TCRdb's table is partial and in-frame only. Here the sample spans 20,000 to 25,000 clones, roughly 44% being singletons. Co-plated with around 200,000 CFSE-labeled responder cells were around 200,000 irradiated, violet-dye-labeled stimulator cells. The starting material was alloreactive CD8+ T cells from a mixed lymphocyte reaction culture, obtained before transplantation. The sample's subset: CFSE-low proliferating T cells sorted from roughly 6-day pre-transplant mixed lymphocyte reaction (GvH or HvG direction). These receptors were collected from a human patient who was an organ donor for intestinal transplantation.

This rearrangement joins TRBV5-6 to TRBJ2-7; 12 positions agree with TRBD2. The CDR3 runs to 14 residues. The V gene's germline CDR1 is SGHDT and CDR2 YYEEEE. Unmatched junction bases numbered 3, after V lost 2 bases and J lost 6 bases. CDR3 region: CASSLPGLAGEQYF. The CDR3 bases are TGTGCCAGCAGCTTACCGGGACTAGCGGGCGAGCAGTACTTC.

V is TRBV4-3 and J is TRBJ2-7, with 9 positions matching TRBD1. From germline, CDR1 is LGHNA and CDR2 YSLEER. The CDR3 runs 14 residues. Trimming at V came to 4 bases and at J to 5 bases, leaving 6 bases not matched to a gene. The chain's CDR3 is CASSPGTGSHEQYF. CDR3 DNA sequence: TGCGCCAGCAGCCCAGGGACAGGGAGCCACGAGCAGTACTTC.

The V call is TRBV9, the J call TRBJ2-3, with a weak D call TRBD2 (5 bases). Germline assignment: CDR1 SGDLS and CDR2 YYNGEE. V was clipped by 0 bases and J by 0 bases, with 8 bases between them. CDR3 length: 15 residues. CDR3 nucleotide sequence: TGTGCCAGCAGCGTAGGAGGCGGGAGCACAGATACGCAGTATTTT. It codes for CASSVGGGSTDTQYF. The whole variable domain, remainder taken from reference TRBV9 and TRBJ2-3, is DSGVTQTPKHLITATGQRVTLRCSPRSGDLSVYWYQQSLDQGLQFLIQYYNGEERAKGNILERFSAQQFPDLHSELNLSSLELGDSALYFCASSVGGGSTDTQYFGPGTRLTVL.

Notes on this clone: The same CDR3 arises from other DNA sequences in this sample as well. The CDR3 loop is CSAGQPQHF. The CDR3 DNA reads as TGCAGTGCGGGACAGCCCCAGCATTTT. The J gene is TRBJ1-5, the V gene TRBV20-1; D remains unclear. CDR3 length equals 9 residues. Germline V gene sequence: CDR1 DFQATT, CDR2 SNEGSKA (reference sequence). The ends were cut back, 6 bases at V and 7 bases at J, with 4 bases in the middle.

This clone is categorized as medium-sized (0.01 to 0.1%). This sample includes further DNA sequences coding for the same CDR3. The chain employs TRBV5-4 and TRBJ2-7; no clear D. The CDR3 is 14 amino acids. Trimming removed 0 bases at V and 4 bases at J, with 11 bases between. Germline CDR1 and CDR2: SGHNT and YYREEE (reference sequence). The CDR3 reads CASSLDGSTYEQYF. CDR3 sequence (DNA): TGTGCCAGCAGCTTGGATGGCAGCACTTACGAGCAGTACTTC.

The rearrangement links TRBV11-2 to TRBJ2-5; TRBD1 is a possible D gene (6 bases). There are 16 residues in the CDR3. Trimming shortened V by 5 bases and J by 5 bases, and 21 bases separated the two germline ends. Germline V gene lookup returns CDR1 SGHAT and CDR2 FQNNGV. The CDR3 DNA reads as TGTGCCAGCAGCCACCTTGGGGGCCTCACTAGGGAGACCCAGTACTTC. Translated: CASSHLGGLTRETQYF. The variable domain in full, completed from reference TRBV11-2 and TRBJ2-5, reads EAGVAQSPRYKIIEKRQSVAFWCNPISGHATLYWYQQILGQGPKLLIQFQNNGVVDDSQLPKDRFSAERLKGVDSTLKIQPAKLEDSAVYLCASSHLGGLTRETQYFGPGTRLLVL.